This T cell receptor beta chain was identified during a study of shared clonotypes between healthy human individuals. Naive CD8 populations comprised CD45RO-negative cells positively selected for CCR7, excluding terminally differentiated effector memory CD45RA+ cells. Donors were healthy HIV-negative adults without recent acute infections or vaccinations. Germline lookup yields CDR1 GTSNPN and CDR2 SVGIG (reference sequence). The CDR3 has 12 residues. Deletions cut 5 bases from V and 3 bases from J, with 10 bases between. In the authors' methods: For the immunoSEQ data, sequences were junction-only without quality scores, so filtering differed. The table came from immunoSEQ multiplex PCR; TCRdb's copy has only in-frame clones and leaves some out. V and J calls and clone size are those listed in that table; D and trimming were worked out from the DNA. The table shows around 2,000,000 clones, with just under 95% occurring only once.

This clone was counted a few times. V and J are TRBV30 and TRBJ1-2; maybe TRBD1 (5 bases). The clonotype was recovered from a man aged 18 to 30 in good health. Specimen: naive CD8+ T cells sorted from blood. CDR3 in amino acids: CAWVGPHYGYTF. DNA of the CDR3: TGTGCCTGGGTGGGACCGCACTATGGCTACACCTTC. Looking up the rest from reference TRBV30 and TRBJ1-2 gives the full variable domain: SQTIHQWPATLVQPVGSPLSLECTVEGTSNPNLYWYRQAAGRGLQLLFYSVGIGQISSEVPQNLSASRPQDRQFILSSKKLLLSDSGFYLCAWVGPHYGYTFGSGTRLTVV.